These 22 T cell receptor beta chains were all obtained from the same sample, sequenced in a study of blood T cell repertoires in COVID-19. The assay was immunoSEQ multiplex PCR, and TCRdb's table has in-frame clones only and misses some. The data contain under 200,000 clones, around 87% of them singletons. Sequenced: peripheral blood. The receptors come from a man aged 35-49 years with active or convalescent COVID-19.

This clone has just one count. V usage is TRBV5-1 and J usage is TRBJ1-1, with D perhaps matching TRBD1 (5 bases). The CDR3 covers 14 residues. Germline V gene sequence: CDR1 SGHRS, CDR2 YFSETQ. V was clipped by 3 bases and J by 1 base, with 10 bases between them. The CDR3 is CASSSSTGNTEAFF. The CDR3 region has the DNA TGCGCCAGCAGCTCGAGTACAGGGAACACTGAAGCTTTCTTT.

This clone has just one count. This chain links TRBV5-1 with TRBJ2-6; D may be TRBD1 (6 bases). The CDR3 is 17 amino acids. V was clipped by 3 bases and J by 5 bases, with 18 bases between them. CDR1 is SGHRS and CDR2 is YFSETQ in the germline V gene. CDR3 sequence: CASSYNGQKSRANVLTF. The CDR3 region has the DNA TGCGCCAGCAGCTACAACGGACAGAAGTCGCGGGCCAACGTCCTGACTTTC. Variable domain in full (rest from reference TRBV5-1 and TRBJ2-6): KAGVTQTPRYLIKTRGQQVTLSCSPISGHRSVSWYQQTPGQGLQFLFEYFSETQRNKGNFPGRFSGRQFSNSRSEMNVSTLELGDSALYLCASSYNGQKSRANVLTFGAGSRLTVL.

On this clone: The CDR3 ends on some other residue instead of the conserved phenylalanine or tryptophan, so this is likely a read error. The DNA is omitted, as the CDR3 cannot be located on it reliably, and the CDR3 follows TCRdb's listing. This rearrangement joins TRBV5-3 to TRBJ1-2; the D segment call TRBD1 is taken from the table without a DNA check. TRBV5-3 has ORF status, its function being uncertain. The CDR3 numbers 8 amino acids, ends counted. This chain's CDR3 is CARSLGQP.

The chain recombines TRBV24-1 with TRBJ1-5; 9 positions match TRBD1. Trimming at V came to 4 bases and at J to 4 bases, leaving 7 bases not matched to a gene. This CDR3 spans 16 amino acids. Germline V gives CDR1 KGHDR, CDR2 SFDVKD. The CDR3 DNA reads TGTGCCACCAGTGAATCCGGGACAGGGAGTAATCAGCCCCAGCATTTT. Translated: CATSESGTGSNQPQHF.

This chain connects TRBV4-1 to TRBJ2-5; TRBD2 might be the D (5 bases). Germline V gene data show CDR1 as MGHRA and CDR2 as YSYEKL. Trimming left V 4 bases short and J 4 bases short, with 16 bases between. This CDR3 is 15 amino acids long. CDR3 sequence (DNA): TGCGCCAGCAGCCGCCTCTTTGTGGCGGGAGAGACCCAGTACTTC. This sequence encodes CASSRLFVAGETQYF.

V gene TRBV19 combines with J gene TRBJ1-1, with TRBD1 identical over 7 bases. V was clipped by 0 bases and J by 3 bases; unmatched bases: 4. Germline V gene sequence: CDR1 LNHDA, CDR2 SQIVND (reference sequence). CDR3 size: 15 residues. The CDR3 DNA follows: TGTGCCAGTAGTATAGATTACAGGGGAGACACTGAAGCTTTCTTT. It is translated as CASSIDYRGDTEAFF.

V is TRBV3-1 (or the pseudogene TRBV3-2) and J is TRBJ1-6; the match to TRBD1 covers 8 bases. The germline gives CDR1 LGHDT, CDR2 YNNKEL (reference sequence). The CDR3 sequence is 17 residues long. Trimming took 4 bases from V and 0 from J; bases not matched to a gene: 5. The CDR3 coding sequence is TGTGCCAGCAGCCCGGGACAGGCAAGCTCCTATAATTCACCCCTCCACTTT. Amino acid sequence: CASSPGQASSYNSPLHF.

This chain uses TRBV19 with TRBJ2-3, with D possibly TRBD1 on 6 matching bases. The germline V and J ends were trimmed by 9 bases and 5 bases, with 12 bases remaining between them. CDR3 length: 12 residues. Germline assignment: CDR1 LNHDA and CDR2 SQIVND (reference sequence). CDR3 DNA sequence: TGTGCCAGCAAGGGGGAGTTAGATACGCAGTATTTT. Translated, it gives CASKGELDTQYF.

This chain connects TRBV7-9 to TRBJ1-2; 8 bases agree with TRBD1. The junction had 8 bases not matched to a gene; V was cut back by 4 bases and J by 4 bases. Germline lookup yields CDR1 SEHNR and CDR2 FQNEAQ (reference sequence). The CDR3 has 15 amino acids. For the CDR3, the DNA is TGTGCCAGCAGCTCCTCCGGGACAGGAGGCTATGGCTACACCTTC. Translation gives CASSSSGTGGYGYTF.

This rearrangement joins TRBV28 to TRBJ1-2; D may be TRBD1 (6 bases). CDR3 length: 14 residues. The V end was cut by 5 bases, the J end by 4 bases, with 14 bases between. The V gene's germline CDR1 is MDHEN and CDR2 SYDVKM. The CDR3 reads CASSPSGVSYGYTF. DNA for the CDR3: TGTGCCAGCAGTCCTTCAGGGGTCTCCTATGGCTACACCTTC.

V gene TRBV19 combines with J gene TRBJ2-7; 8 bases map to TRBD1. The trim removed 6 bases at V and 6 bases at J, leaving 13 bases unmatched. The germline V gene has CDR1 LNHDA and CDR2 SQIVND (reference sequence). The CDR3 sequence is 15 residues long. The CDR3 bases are TGTGCCAGTAGCAGCCCGGGACAGGTAATTGGCGAGCAGTACTTC. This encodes CASSSPGQVIGEQYF. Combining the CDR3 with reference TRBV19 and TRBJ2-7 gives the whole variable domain DGGITQSPKYLFRKEGQNVTLSCEQNLNHDAMYWYRQDPGQGLRLIYYSQIVNDFQKGDIAEGYSVSREKKESFPLTVTSAQKNPTAFYLCASSSPGQVIGEQYFGPGTRLTVT.

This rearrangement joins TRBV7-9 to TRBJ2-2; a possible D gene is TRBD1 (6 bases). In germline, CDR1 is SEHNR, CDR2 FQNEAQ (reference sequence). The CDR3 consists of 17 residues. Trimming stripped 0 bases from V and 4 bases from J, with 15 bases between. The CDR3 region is CASSLAPVGAITGELFF. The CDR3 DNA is TGTGCCAGCAGCTTAGCCCCGGTGGGGGCGATCACCGGGGAGCTGTTTTTT.

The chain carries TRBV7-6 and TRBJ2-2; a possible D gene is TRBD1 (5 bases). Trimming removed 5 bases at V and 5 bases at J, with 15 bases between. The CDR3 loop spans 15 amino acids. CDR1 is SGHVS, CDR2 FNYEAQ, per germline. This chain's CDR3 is CASSVEESGTGELFF. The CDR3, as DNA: TGTGCCAGCAGCGTAGAGGAGTCAGGGACCGGGGAGCTGTTTTTT.

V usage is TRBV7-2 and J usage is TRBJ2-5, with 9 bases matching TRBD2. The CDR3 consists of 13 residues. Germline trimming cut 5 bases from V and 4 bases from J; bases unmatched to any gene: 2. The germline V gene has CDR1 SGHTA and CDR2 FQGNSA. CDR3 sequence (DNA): TGTGCCAGCAGCGTGCGGGGGGGAGAGACCCAGTACTTC. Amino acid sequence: CASSVRGGETQYF.

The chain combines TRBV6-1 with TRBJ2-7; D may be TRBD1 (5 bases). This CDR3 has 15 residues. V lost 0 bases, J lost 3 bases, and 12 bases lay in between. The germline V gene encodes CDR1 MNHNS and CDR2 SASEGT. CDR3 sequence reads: CASSEASGSIYEQYF. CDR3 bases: TGTGCCAGCAGTGAAGCGTCAGGGTCCATCTACGAGCAGTACTTC.

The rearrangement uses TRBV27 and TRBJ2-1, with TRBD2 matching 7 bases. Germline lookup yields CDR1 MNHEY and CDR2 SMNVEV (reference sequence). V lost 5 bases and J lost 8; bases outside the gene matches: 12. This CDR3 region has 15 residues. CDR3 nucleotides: TGTGCCAGCAGTCCCTCCGGGAGGAGGGTGGATGAGCAGTTCTTC. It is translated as CASSPSGRRVDEQFF.

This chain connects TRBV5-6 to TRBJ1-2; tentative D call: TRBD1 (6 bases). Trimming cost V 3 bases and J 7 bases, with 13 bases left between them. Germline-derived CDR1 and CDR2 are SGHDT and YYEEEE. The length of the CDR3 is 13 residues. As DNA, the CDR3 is TGTGCCAGCAGCTCGTGGGGGGGCGCTGGCTACACCTTC. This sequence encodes CASSSWGGAGYTF.

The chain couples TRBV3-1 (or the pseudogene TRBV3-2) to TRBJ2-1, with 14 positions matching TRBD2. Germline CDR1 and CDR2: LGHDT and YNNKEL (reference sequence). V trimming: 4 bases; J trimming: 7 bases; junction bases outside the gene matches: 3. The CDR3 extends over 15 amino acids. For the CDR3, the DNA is TGTGCCAGCAGCCGGACTAGCGGGGGGCCTAATGAGCAGTTCTTC. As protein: CASSRTSGGPNEQFF.

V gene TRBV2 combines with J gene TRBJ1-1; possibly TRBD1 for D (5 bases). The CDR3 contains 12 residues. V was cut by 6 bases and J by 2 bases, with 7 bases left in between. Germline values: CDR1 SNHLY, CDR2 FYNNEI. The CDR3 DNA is TGTGCCAGCAGGACAGTAAACACTGAAGCTTTCTTT. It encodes CASRTVNTEAFF.

The CDR3 loop reads CASTPRGGGTEAFF. Here the CDR3 DNA reads TGCGCCAGCACCCCAAGAGGGGGTGGAACTGAAGCTTTCTTT. The rearrangement uses TRBV5-1 and TRBJ1-1; D is perhaps TRBD1 (6 bases). Trimming left V 6 bases short and J 5 bases short, with 17 bases between. The CDR3 loop spans 14 amino acids. Germline V CDR1 and CDR2: SGHRS, YFSETQ.

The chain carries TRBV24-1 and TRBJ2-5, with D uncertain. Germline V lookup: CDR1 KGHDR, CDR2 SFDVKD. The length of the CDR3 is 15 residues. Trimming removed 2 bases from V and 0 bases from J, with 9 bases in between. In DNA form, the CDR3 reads TGTGCCACCAGTGATTCAACTGAGTACCAAGAGACCCAGTACTTC. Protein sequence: CATSDSTEYQETQYF.

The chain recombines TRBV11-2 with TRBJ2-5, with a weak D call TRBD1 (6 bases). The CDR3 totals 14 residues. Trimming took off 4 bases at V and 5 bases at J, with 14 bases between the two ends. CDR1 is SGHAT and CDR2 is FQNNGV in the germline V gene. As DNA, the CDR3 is TGTGCCAGCAGCTCAGGGGCGCGGTGGGAGACCCAGTACTTC. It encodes CASSSGARWETQYF.